These 5 T cell receptor beta chains were all obtained from the same sample, sequenced in a study of blood T cell repertoires in COVID-19 (dated by TCRdb to about 2020). The library relied on the immunoSEQ multiplex PCR assay. TCRdb took over this immuneACCESS table, retaining in-frame rearrangements with V and J assigned. Such tables are incomplete; in checked studies, under half of the missing clones stem from an unresolved V gene, and the remainder is unexplained. In this sample the table shows 200,000 or so clones, roughly 90% of which occur a single time. Clones ranked in the top ten supply about 8.8% of the sample. Sequenced material: PBMCs or T cells enriched from blood (not recorded which). The receptors shown here come from a woman aged 18-29 years who had recovered from COVID-19.

This sequence joins TRBV25-1 and TRBJ1-5; 7 bases line up with TRBD1. In germline, CDR1 is MGHDK, CDR2 SYGVNS. V gave up 5 bases and J gave up 6 bases; unmatched junction bases: 7. This CDR3 is 14 amino acids long. The CDR3 coding sequence is TGTGCCAGCAGTAACAGGGGAGAAGGTCAGCCCCAGCATTTT. It is translated as CASSNRGEGQPQHF.

For this clone: The sample has other DNA sequences that encode this CDR3 too. This rearrangement joins TRBV30 to TRBJ2-1, with 8 bases that match TRBD2. The CDR3 is 15 amino acids. Per the germline V gene, CDR1 is GTSNPN and CDR2 is SVGIG (reference sequence). V lost 0 bases to trimming and J lost 4 bases; unmatched junction nucleotides: 5. The CDR3 reads CAWSVGLAGYNEQFF. CDR3 coding DNA: TGTGCCTGGAGTGTTGGGCTAGCGGGTTACAATGAGCAGTTCTTC.

The DNA for the CDR3 is TGTGCCAGCAGCCGTCACAGGGGGTTTATCTACGAGCAGTACTTC. This sequence encodes CASSRHRGFIYEQYF. The chain combines TRBV3-1 (or the pseudogene TRBV3-2) with TRBJ2-7; 8 bases are shared with TRBD1. In germline, CDR1 is LGHDT, CDR2 YNNKEL (reference sequence). With 4 bases clipped from V and 3 bases from J, the junction kept 8 bases outside the gene matches. The CDR3 has 15 amino acids.

This clone was recorded once. J is TRBJ2-3 and V is TRBV7-8; 12 nucleotides agree with TRBD2. The CDR3 is 16 residues long. The trim removed 2 bases at V and 3 bases at J, leaving 3 bases unmatched. Germline V CDR1 and CDR2: SGHVS, FQNEAQ. The CDR3 reads CASSLPTSGGTDTQYF. The CDR3 DNA reads TGTGCCAGCAGCTTACCGACTAGCGGGGGAACAGATACGCAGTATTTT.

This clone was picked up one time. The chain's CDR3 is CATDALQGGYTF. CDR3 in DNA: TGTGCCACCGATGCGTTACAGGGTGGCTACACCTTC. The V call is TRBV24-1, the J call TRBJ1-2, with D possibly being TRBD1 (6 bases). The CDR3 extends over 12 amino acids. The V and J ends lost 9 bases and 7 bases respectively, with 14 bases between them. The V gene's germline CDR1 is KGHDR and CDR2 SFDVKD.